The 20 T cell receptor beta chains in this list originate from one sample, sequenced in a study of blood T cell repertoires in COVID-19 (TCRdb year 2020). To prepare the library, the immunoSEQ multiplex PCR assay was applied. TCRdb carries this immuneACCESS record with in-frame sequences only. Its versions omit some clonotypes, under half of them owing to an unresolved V gene in the studies checked, with the rest unexplained. Present in this sample are approximately 170,000 clones, approximately 85% of which were seen just once. The ten largest clones represent roughly 1.2% of the sample. Sequencing was done on a sample of peripheral blood. The receptor set was obtained from a man aged 55 to 70 who had recovered from COVID-19.

V usage is TRBV5-6 and J usage is TRBJ2-6; no clear D gene. V lost 0 bases, J lost 0 bases, and 4 bases lay in between. The CDR3 has 15 amino acids. Germline V gene sequence: CDR1 SGHDT, CDR2 YYEEEE. The CDR3 loop is CASSLAHSGANVLTF. CDR3 nucleotides: TGTGCCAGCAGCTTGGCCCACTCTGGGGCCAACGTCCTGACTTTC.

The rearrangement links TRBV5-1 to TRBJ2-5; TRBD2 might be the D (5 bases). The germline V gene has CDR1 SGHRS and CDR2 YFSETQ. V lost 2 bases, J lost 7 bases, and 12 bases lay in between. This CDR3 has 13 residues. The CDR3 DNA follows: TGCGCCAGCAGCTTCGCCGGGGATCTGACCCAGTACTTC. Its translation: CASSFAGDLTQYF.

The chain employs TRBV5-6 and TRBJ2-7, with 13 bases identical to TRBD2. The CDR3 contains 18 residues. V was clipped by 3 bases and J by 2 bases; unmatched bases: 11. From germline, CDR1 is SGHDT and CDR2 YYEEEE. The CDR3 region is CASSSPGTSGELTYEQYF. For the CDR3, the DNA is TGTGCCAGCAGCTCTCCCGGGACTAGCGGGGAACTTACCTACGAGCAGTACTTC.

This clone came up once. The chain is built from TRBV18 and TRBJ2-7; 9 bases align to TRBD2. J was trimmed by 6 bases and V by 0 bases; bases with no gene match: 6. This CDR3 contains 15 residues. Per germline, CDR1 KGHSH and CDR2 LQKENI. DNA for the CDR3: TGTGCCAGCTCACCACCTCGCGGGGGGGCTGGCGAGCAGTACTTC. Amino acid sequence: CASSPPRGGAGEQYF.

This clone was seen a few times. V gene TRBV4-2 combines with J gene TRBJ1-2; D remains unclear. The CDR3 loop spans 12 amino acids. The V gene's germline CDR1 is LGHNA and CDR2 YNFKEQ. V lost 1 base to trimming and J lost 7 bases, with 7 bases between them. The CDR3 region is CASSQVEGGYTF. In DNA, the CDR3 is TGTGCCAGCAGCCAAGTTGAGGGTGGCTACACCTTC.

This clone was seen repeatedly, ten times or more. CDR3 amino acids: CASSQNSEQFF. Written as DNA, the CDR3 is TGTGCCAGCAGTCAAAACTCTGAGCAGTTCTTC. The gene calls are TRBV27 and TRBJ2-1; D is unresolved. The CDR3 spans 11 residues. The ends were cut back, 5 bases at V and 9 bases at J, with 8 bases in the middle. CDR1 is MNHEY, CDR2 SMNVEV, per germline (reference sequence).

The chain links TRBV7-9 to TRBJ2-5, with D tentatively TRBD1 (5 bases). V dropped 1 base and J dropped 4 bases, with 10 bases sitting between them. Germline V gene sequence: CDR1 SEHNR, CDR2 FQNEAQ (reference sequence). This CDR3 contains 14 residues. The CDR3 DNA is TGTGCCAGCAGCTTAGTATTTGGGGCAGAGACCCAGTACTTC. Encoded protein: CASSLVFGAETQYF.

The CDR3 nucleotides read TGTGCCAGCAGTGAGATAGCGGGGGACCTCTACGAGCAGTACTTC. Amino acids: CASSEIAGDLYEQYF. This chain uses TRBV6-1 with TRBJ2-7, with TRBD2 matching over 9 bases. The CDR3 has 15 amino acids. Germline lookup yields CDR1 MNHNS and CDR2 SASEGT. The J segment lost 3 bases and the V segment lost 3 bases, leaving 6 bases of the junction unmatched.

The J gene is TRBJ2-6, the V gene TRBV5-1, with D tentatively TRBD1 (6 bases). Trimming removed 0 bases from V and 2 bases from J, with 9 bases in between. The CDR3 covers 16 residues. CDR1 is SGHRS and CDR2 is YFSETQ in the germline V gene. The CDR3 bases are TGCGCCAGCAGCTTGGAGGGGGATCCTGGGGCCAACGTCCTGACTTTC. It yields the protein CASSLEGDPGANVLTF.

The chain uses TRBV2 and TRBJ2-7; TRBD1 matches 7 bases. CDR3 length: 15 amino acids. Per the germline V gene, CDR1 is SNHLY and CDR2 is FYNNEI. Trimming at V came to 6 bases and at J to 5 bases, leaving 13 bases not matched to a gene. The CDR3 nucleotides are TGTGCCAGCAGCGCCCGACAGGGAAGGGGAGACGAGCAGTACTTC. Translated: CASSARQGRGDEQYF.

This clone was observed a single time. The genes are TRBV28 and TRBJ2-3; 15 bases are shared with TRBD2. The V gene's germline CDR1 is MDHEN and CDR2 SYDVKM. V lost 3 bases, J lost 6 bases, and 13 bases stayed unmatched. The length of the CDR3 is 19 residues. The CDR3 region is CASSFPGLAGGSLMDTQYF. CDR3 in DNA: TGTGCCAGCAGTTTTCCGGGACTAGCGGGGGGTTCGTTGATGGATACGCAGTATTTT.

The chain is built from TRBV4-3 and TRBJ2-1, with 9 nucleotides matching TRBD2. With V trimmed by 0 bases and J by 8 bases, 5 bases remained unmatched. The germline CDR1 and CDR2 sequences are LGHNA and YSLEER. The CDR3 contains 15 residues. CDR3 bases: TGCGCCAGCAGCCAAGATGGCGGGGGGGCTTATGAGCAGTTCTTC. Encoded protein: CASSQDGGGAYEQFF.

V and J are TRBV29-1 and TRBJ1-4, with a possible D match to TRBD1 (5 bases). Germline assignment: CDR1 SQVTM and CDR2 ANQGSEA. The CDR3 consists of 15 residues. The germline V and J ends were trimmed by 5 bases and 4 bases, with 17 bases remaining between them. The DNA of the CDR3 is TGCAGCGTTCCTCATATACAAGGGGATAATGAAAAACTGTTTTTT. Protein sequence: CSVPHIQGDNEKLFF.

This chain links TRBV4-1 with TRBJ2-3, with 8 positions matching TRBD2. The CDR3 has 15 amino acids. Germline lookup yields CDR1 MGHRA and CDR2 YSYEKL. The junction had 6 bases not matched to a gene; V was cut back by 1 base and J by 6 bases. CDR3 nucleotides: TGCGCCAGCAGCCAAGCCGGGGGGGTTCCGGATACGCAGTATTTT. Protein sequence: CASSQAGGVPDTQYF.

The rearrangement joins TRBV6-5 to TRBJ1-2; TRBD1 aligns across 10 bases. This CDR3 has 15 amino acids. Trimming at V came to 2 bases and at J to 3 bases, leaving 3 bases not matched to a gene. Germline CDR1 is MNHEY and CDR2 is SVGAGI. CDR3 amino acids: CASSYLGQGDYGYTF. Here the CDR3 DNA reads TGTGCCAGCAGTTACCTCGGACAGGGGGACTATGGCTACACCTTC.

This clone was seen a few times. This chain joins TRBV27 and TRBJ2-1; the match to TRBD1 covers 7 bases. The V and J ends lost 6 bases and 1 base, in that order; junction bases with no gene match: 12. The CDR3 has 17 residues. CDR1 and CDR2 (germline): MNHEY, SMNVEV (reference sequence). The DNA of the CDR3 is TGTGCCAGCAGCTCTAGCTACGGGACAGAGTCCTACAATGAGCAGTTCTTC. Its translation is CASSSSYGTESYNEQFF.

This chain joins TRBV10-3 and TRBJ2-7; 7 nucleotides align to TRBD2. The CDR3 length is 14 residues. CDR1 is ENHRY and CDR2 is SYGVKD in the germline V gene. Unmatched junction bases numbered 6, after V lost 4 bases and J lost 3 bases. The chain's CDR3 is CAISGLAGVYEQYF. The CDR3 DNA reads TGTGCCATCAGTGGACTAGCTGGGGTCTACGAGCAGTACTTC.

The chain employs TRBV7-9 and TRBJ1-2, with 7 positions matching TRBD1. Per the germline V gene, CDR1 is SEHNR and CDR2 is FQNEAQ (reference sequence). After removal of 1 base from V and 8 bases from J, the junction contained 10 bases not matched to a gene. This CDR3 has 15 amino acids. CDR3 protein: CASSLGDRASRGYTF. CDR3 coding DNA: TGTGCCAGCAGCTTAGGCGACAGGGCCAGTAGGGGCTACACCTTC.

The chain carries TRBV7-9 and TRBJ1-2; no firm D call. The germline CDR1 and CDR2 sequences are SEHNR and FQNEAQ (reference sequence). The CDR3 is 13 amino acids. The V and J ends lost 1 base and 7 bases respectively, with 10 bases between them. Written as DNA, the CDR3 is TGTGCCAGCAGCTTAGTCGAGGTCTCTGGCTACACCTTC. It translates to CASSLVEVSGYTF.

The genes are TRBV27 and TRBJ1-1, with D maybe TRBD1 (6 bases). From germline, CDR1 is MNHEY and CDR2 SMNVEV (reference sequence). Trimming removed 5 bases at V and 4 bases at J, with 11 bases between. CDR3 length: 13 residues. The CDR3 nucleotides read TGTGCCAGCAGTACCCAGGGGAGCACTGAAGCTTTCTTT. It yields the protein CASSTQGSTEAFF.